A selection of T cell receptor beta chains follows, all from one sample in a study of CD8 T cells in ankylosing spondylitis. TCRdb re-called the 5' RACE reads with MiXCR, one entry per CDR3 protein. There are about 840,000 distinct CDR3 sequences in the sample; approximately 12% occur only once, and 0.51% lies in the top ten. Material: blood, either unsorted or a sorted T cell fraction (not recorded which). The receptors here all came from a male donor with ankylosing spondylitis. Both conserved end residues are part of each CDR3. The order of the fields is clone size, D gene, V gene, CDR3 length, J gene, CDR3 DNA, CDR3 protein. The D gene is left open where the match is weak. Clone size is stated in some rows and not others, as once, few, many or a class when expanded.

>few|TRBD2|TRBV6-5|16|TRBJ2-1
TGTGCCAGCAGTTACTCAGCGGGAAGAGCCTACAATGAGCAGTTCTTC
CASSYSAGRAYNEQFF
>.|TRBD2|TRBV20-1|14|TRBJ2-3
TGCAGTGCTCCACCTAGCGGGAGGACAGATACGCAGTATTTT
CSAPPSGRTDTQYF
>few|TRBD1|TRBV20-1|13|TRBJ1-4
TGCAGTGCTAGTGGAAGGGGGCATGAAAAACTGTTTTTT
CSASGRGHEKLFF
>few|TRBD2|TRBV7-8|18|TRBJ2-5
TGTGCCAGCAGTCCGACGCGCATACTAGCGGGGGGGCGAGAGACCCAGTACTTC
CASSPTRILAGGRETQYF
>.|.|TRBV7-9|11|TRBJ2-4
TGTGCCAGCAGCTTAGCGGAGTTTCAGTACTTC
CASSLAEFQYF
>.|TRBD1|TRBV5-1|16|TRBJ1-6
TGCGCCAGCAGCGCGGGAGCGGGACAGGGAATTTCACCCCTCCACTTT
CASSAGAGQGISPLHF
>many|.|TRBV29-1|12|TRBJ2-3
TGCAGCGGGGATTATGGAACAGATACGCAGTATTTT
CSGDYGTDTQYF
>many|.|TRBV4-3|15|TRBJ1-4
TGCGCCAGCAGCCAACGGCAGATCACTAATGAAAAACTGTTTTTT
CASSQRQITNEKLFF
>.|TRBD1|TRBV9|14|TRBJ1-5
TGTGCCAGCACCCCGGGACAGGTCAATCAGCCCCAGCATTTT
CASTPGQVNQPQHF
>few|.|TRBV9|14|TRBJ2-7
TGTGCCAGCAGCCCCGCCCCGGGCTCCTACGAGCAGTACTTC
CASSPAPGSYEQYF
>.|TRBD1|TRBV11-1|18|TRBJ1-1
TGTGCCAGCAGACCACGCTCCGGGACAGGGTGGGAAAACACTGAAGCTTTCTTT
CASRPRSGTGWENTEAFF
>.|.|TRBV12-3/TRBV12-4|15|TRBJ1-5
TGTGCCAGCAGTTTAGAGGGGCATAGCAATCAGCCCCAGCATTTT
CASSLEGHSNQPQHF
>few|.|TRBV6-1|15|TRBJ1-5
TGTGCCAGCAGTAAGGCAGGGGTGGTTAATCAGCCCCAGCATTTT
CASSKAGVVNQPQHF
>few|TRBD1|TRBV14|15|TRBJ1-6
TGTGCCAGCAGCCCCTTCGGCAGGGGGAATTCACCCCTCCACTTT
CASSPFGRGNSPLHF
>few|TRBD1|TRBV20-1|18|TRBJ2-7
TGCAGTGCTAGACCTCAAGGGGGAGGACAGGGGATATTAGGCGAGCAGTACTTC
CSARPQGGGQGILGEQYF
>few|.|TRBV4-2|13|TRBJ2-7
TGTGCCAGCAGCCCTGGACAGATCGACGAGCAGTACTTC
CASSPGQIDEQYF
>.|TRBD2|TRBV20-1|14|TRBJ2-1
TGCAGTGCTAGACCCGCTAGCGGGTACAATGAGCAGTTCTTC
CSARPASGYNEQFF
>many|.|TRBV9|13|TRBJ1-2
TGTGCCAGCAGCGTACAAGGGAACTATGGCTACACCTTC
CASSVQGNYGYTF
>.|.|TRBV5-1|13|TRBJ2-5
TGCGCCAGCAGCAGTCAGGGAGTGCAGACCCAGTACTTC
CASSSQGVQTQYF
>.|.|TRBV10-3|11|TRBJ2-7
TGTGCCACCCTAAGCGGGCGCGAGCAGTACTTC
CATLSGREQYF
>.|.|TRBV20-1|13|TRBJ1-2
TGCAGTGCTAGCCCGAATCTGGGCTATGGCTACACCTTC
CSASPNLGYGYTF
>.|TRBD2|TRBV12-3/TRBV12-4|15|TRBJ2-7
TGTGCCAGCAGACCTACTAGCGGGGCATCCTACGAGCAGTACTTC
CASRPTSGASYEQYF
>.|.|TRBV4-2|14|TRBJ2-1
TGTGCCAGCAGCACCAGTGACGGTTACAATGAGCAGTTCTTC
CASSTSDGYNEQFF
>.|.|TRBV28|14|TRBJ2-7
TGTGCCAGCAGTGGCCCGGGGGGCCCCCACGAGCAGTACTTC
CASSGPGGPHEQYF
>.|.|TRBV30|12|TRBJ2-5
TGTGCCTCGCGACGTGCGGGAGAGACCCAGTACTTC
CASRRAGETQYF
>few|.|TRBV6-2/TRBV6-3|19|TRBJ2-3
TGTGCCAGCAGTTACCCCTTTTTGGGGACGCCTACTAGCACAGATACGCAGTATTTT
CASSYPFLGTPTSTDTQYF